The source of this T cell receptor (beta chain) is a study of CD8+ T cells in alopecia areata. TCR sequencing used cDNA made by reverse transcription of extracted RNA. The data were produced by immunoSEQ multiplex PCR, yet TCRdb's version contains in-frame clones alone and is incomplete. The sample contains fewer than 250,000 clones, approximately 52% of which appear only once. CDR1 and CDR2 (germline): SEHNR, FQNEAQ (reference sequence). The CDR3 has 14 residues. Trimming pared 7 bases from V and 2 bases from J, leaving 14 bases between. The chain is built from TRBV7-9 and TRBJ2-5; the D is unclear. The clonotype originates from a human donor with alopecia areata. The source material was CD4+ T cells sorted from blood, sampled at week 0. The CDR3 protein is CASTERGRQETQYF. The CDR3 bases are TGTGCCAGCACAGAGCGTGGCAGACAAGAGACCCAGTACTTC.